Below, 17 T cell receptor beta chains from the same sample are listed, as sequenced in a study of shared clonotypes between healthy human individuals. The naive CD8 subset, CD45RO-negative cells positively selected for CCR7, excluded terminally differentiated effector memory CD45RA+ cells. The data were produced by immunoSEQ multiplex PCR, yet TCRdb's version contains in-frame clones alone and is incomplete. The table has under 2,000,000 clones, approximately 94% seen once. Material: naive CD8+ T cells sorted from blood. The receptors come from a man aged 18 to 29 in good health.

The chain is built from TRBV9 and TRBJ1-3; 9 nucleotides align to TRBD1. This CDR3 spans 16 amino acids. Germline assignment: CDR1 SGDLS and CDR2 YYNGEE. Trimming cost V 4 bases and J 7 bases; bases outside gene matches: 12. The CDR3 DNA is TGTGCCAGCAGCCCTAAAGTGGGGACAGGGTGGAACACCATATATTTT. This sequence encodes CASSPKVGTGWNTIYF. Full variable domain (missing parts from reference TRBV9 and TRBJ1-3): DSGVTQTPKHLITATGQRVTLRCSPRSGDLSVYWYQQSLDQGLQFLIQYYNGEERAKGNILERFSAQQFPDLHSELNLSSLELGDSALYFCASSPKVGTGWNTIYFGEGSWLTVV.

The V call is TRBV7-2, the J call TRBJ2-7; the D gene could be TRBD1 or TRBD2 (5 bases each). The germline V and J ends were trimmed by 5 bases and 3 bases, with 11 bases remaining between them. Germline V gene sequence: CDR1 SGHTA, CDR2 FQGNSA. The CDR3 totals 13 residues. Written as DNA, the CDR3 is TGTGCCAGCAGCGTCGGGACGCACTACGAGCAGTACTTC. Translation gives CASSVGTHYEQYF.

V usage is TRBV25-1 and J usage is TRBJ1-4; D remains unclear. The germline V gene has CDR1 MGHDK and CDR2 SYGVNS. V was pared by 0 bases and J by 1 base, with 9 bases between. This CDR3 is built from 16 residues. DNA for the CDR3: TGTGCCAGCAGTGAATACACTGAGGGAACTAATGAAAAACTGTTTTTT. Amino acids: CASSEYTEGTNEKLFF.

The rearrangement joins TRBV7-9 to TRBJ2-7; TRBD2 might be the D (5 bases). The V end lost 8 bases, the J end lost 2 bases, and 13 bases lay between the germline ends. The CDR3 is 13 residues long. CDR1 is SEHNR, CDR2 FQNEAQ, per germline (reference sequence). CDR3 amino acids: CASLEPEAYEQYF. The CDR3 bases are TGTGCCAGCTTGGAGCCGGAGGCCTACGAGCAGTACTTC.

This clone was seen a single time. CDR3 in DNA: TGTGCCAGCAGCTTGGGAGGGGGGGCCCCCTACGAGCAGTACTTC. Residues: CASSLGGGAPYEQYF. This chain uses TRBV7-6 with TRBJ2-7, with D perhaps matching TRBD2 (7 bases). This CDR3 region has 15 residues. Per germline, CDR1 SGHVS and CDR2 FNYEAQ. V was pared by 3 bases and J by 2 bases, with 14 bases between.

The chain uses TRBV7-2 and TRBJ1-5; TRBD1 agrees at 8 bases. V lost 8 bases, J lost 0 bases, and 3 bases stayed unmatched. This CDR3 contains 14 residues. CDR1 and CDR2 from the germline V gene are SGHTA and FQGNSA. The CDR3 DNA reads TGTGCCAGCCGACAGGGGACTAGCAATCAGCCCCAGCATTTT. Protein product: CASRQGTSNQPQHF.

The gene calls are TRBV9 and TRBJ1-1, with a tentative D call TRBD1 (5 bases). From germline, CDR1 is SGDLS and CDR2 YYNGEE. The CDR3 is 16 amino acids. The V and J ends lost 0 bases and 1 base respectively, with 13 bases between them. The CDR3 DNA is TGTGCCAGCAGCGTAGGGGAGGGACTGGGGAACACTGAAGCTTTCTTT. Translated, it gives CASSVGEGLGNTEAFF.

The gene calls are TRBV4-1 and TRBJ2-7; D might be TRBD2 (6 bases). CDR1 is MGHRA, CDR2 YSYEKL, per germline. V was cut by 4 bases and J by 6 bases, with 22 bases left in between. The CDR3 runs to 16 residues. CDR3 amino acids: CASSLTLIHYGGEQYF. The CDR3, as DNA: TGCGCCAGCAGCCTGACTCTCATCCATTACGGGGGCGAGCAGTACTTC.

The chain combines TRBV15 with TRBJ2-3; TRBD1 matches at 7 bases. The CDR3 covers 14 residues. The junction had 2 bases not matched to a gene; V was cut back by 1 base and J by 4 bases. Germline CDR1 and CDR2: LNHNV and YYDKDF (reference sequence). CDR3 nucleotide sequence: TGTGCCACCAGCAGAGGACAGGGAGCAGATACGCAGTATTTT. Residues: CATSRGQGADTQYF.

The chain's CDR3 is CATSGTETDYEQYF. CDR3 nucleotides: TGTGCCACTTCCGGGACAGAGACCGACTACGAGCAGTACTTC. This chain connects TRBV2 to TRBJ2-7; 7 bases align to TRBD1. V shed 10 bases and J 3 bases; nucleotides not matched to a gene: 12. CDR3 size: 14 residues. Germline assignment: CDR1 SNHLY and CDR2 FYNNEI.

CDR3 protein: CASSQQGGWTEAFF. The CDR3 DNA reads TGCGCCAGCAGCCAACAAGGGGGCTGGACTGAAGCTTTCTTT. The chain is built from TRBV4-1 and TRBJ1-1, with 7 positions matching TRBD1. Unmatched junction bases numbered 5, after V lost 2 bases and J lost 5 bases. Germline values: CDR1 MGHRA, CDR2 YSYEKL. The CDR3 is made up of 14 amino acids.

The rearrangement uses TRBV6-5 and TRBJ2-2; TRBD1 is a possible D gene (6 bases). Germline CDR1 is MNHEY and CDR2 is SVGAGI. V lost 4 bases and J lost 5, with 14 bases in between. The CDR3 sequence is 15 residues long. CDR3 loop: CASSSPGQRTGELFF. The CDR3 DNA reads as TGTGCCAGCAGTTCTCCGGGACAACGAACCGGGGAGCTGTTTTTT.

The chain recombines TRBV7-2 with TRBJ2-7, with 8 bases identical to TRBD2. V gave up 1 base and J gave up 3 bases; unmatched junction bases: 8. Looked up from germline, CDR1 is SGHTA and CDR2 is FQGNSA. CDR3 length: 16 residues. The CDR3, as DNA: TGTGCCAGCAGCTTAGTAGTACTAGCGGAACTCTACGAGCAGTACTTC. This encodes CASSLVVLAELYEQYF. Combining the CDR3 with reference TRBV7-2 and TRBJ2-7 gives the whole variable domain GAGVSQSPSNKVTEKGKDVELRCDPISGHTALYWYRQSLGQGLEFLIYFQGNSAPDKSGLPSDRFSAERTGGSVSTLTIQRTQQEDSAVYLCASSLVVLAELYEQYFGPGTRLTVT.

The V and J genes are TRBV10-3 and TRBJ2-1; 9 nucleotides line up with TRBD1. The V gene's germline CDR1 is ENHRY and CDR2 SYGVKD. Losses at the gene ends were 2 bases for V and 7 bases for J; bases not matched to a gene: 6. CDR3 length equals 15 residues. CDR3 region: CAISERGQGWNEQFF. The CDR3 DNA reads as TGTGCCATCAGTGAGAGGGGACAGGGATGGAATGAGCAGTTCTTC.

Worth noting for this clone: The sample holds other DNA sequences that translate to the same CDR3. The chain recombines TRBV5-1 with TRBJ2-1; 8 bases are a match to TRBD2. The length of the CDR3 is 15 residues. Germline V gives CDR1 SGHRS, CDR2 YFSETQ. The trim removed 0 bases at V and 2 bases at J, leaving 1 base unmatched. In DNA, the CDR3 is TGCGCCAGCAGCTTGGTTAGCGGGGCCTACAATGAGCAGTTCTTC. It translates to CASSLVSGAYNEQFF.

The V gene is TRBV6-5, the J gene TRBJ1-1, with D possibly TRBD1 on 5 matching bases. The germline V gene has CDR1 MNHEY and CDR2 SVGAGI. The CDR3 has 15 amino acids. V was clipped by 8 bases and J by 4 bases, with 20 bases between them. CDR3 region: CASSQVTGGSTEAFF. CDR3 sequence (DNA): TGTGCCAGCTCCCAAGTGACCGGGGGTAGCACTGAAGCTTTCTTT.

The V and J genes are TRBV7-2 and TRBJ2-1, with D perhaps TRBD1 (5 bases). The germline V gene has CDR1 SGHTA and CDR2 FQGNSA. Between the trimmed V and J ends, which lost 7 bases and 4 bases, there was a span of 8 bases. The CDR3 length is 12 residues. The chain's CDR3 is CASTDTYNEQFF. The CDR3 DNA is TGTGCCAGCACGGACACATACAATGAGCAGTTCTTC.